What follows describes a single T cell receptor beta chain. Profiled with immunoSEQ multiplex PCR; TCRdb holds only in-frame clones, not every one. The repertoire holds about 120,000 clones, with approximately 90% as singletons. This sample was included in a study of control samples from healthy donors and cancer patients. CDR3 size: 14 residues. The V gene's germline CDR1 is SNHLY and CDR2 FYNNEI. Deletions cut 6 bases from V and 1 base from J, with 12 bases between. Input material: blood. This sequence was found in a man aged 25-40 years in good health. The V call is TRBV2, the J call TRBJ1-2, with D possibly being TRBD1 (6 bases). The CDR3 DNA is TGTGCCAGCAGACAGGGAGACTTTAACTATGGCTACACCTTC. Its protein product is CASRQGDFNYGYTF.